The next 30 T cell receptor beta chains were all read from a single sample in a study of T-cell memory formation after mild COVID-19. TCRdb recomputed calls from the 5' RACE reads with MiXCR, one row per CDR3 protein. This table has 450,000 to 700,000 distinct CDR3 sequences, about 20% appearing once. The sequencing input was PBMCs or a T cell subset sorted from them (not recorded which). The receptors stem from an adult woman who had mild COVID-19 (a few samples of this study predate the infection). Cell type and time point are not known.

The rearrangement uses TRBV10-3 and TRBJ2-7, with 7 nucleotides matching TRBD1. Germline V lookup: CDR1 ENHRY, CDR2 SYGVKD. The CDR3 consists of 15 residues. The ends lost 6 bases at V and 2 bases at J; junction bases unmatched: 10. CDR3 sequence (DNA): TGTGCCATCAGGGGGACAGCCTTAGGGGCCTACGAGCAGTACTTC. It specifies CAIRGTALGAYEQYF.

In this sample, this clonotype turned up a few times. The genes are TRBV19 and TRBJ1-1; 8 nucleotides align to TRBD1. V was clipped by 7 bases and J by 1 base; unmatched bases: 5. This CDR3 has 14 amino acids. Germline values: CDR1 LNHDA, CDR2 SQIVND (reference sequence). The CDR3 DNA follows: TGTGCCAGTATCCGCGGACAGGGGAACACTGAAGCTTTCTTT. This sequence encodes CASIRGQGNTEAFF.

CDR3 nucleotide sequence: TGTGCCACCAGCAGAGATCTCGGGAGGAATCAGCCCCAGCATTTT. Translating gives CATSRDLGRNQPQHF. V and J are TRBV15 and TRBJ1-5; D unclear. The germline gives CDR1 LNHNV, CDR2 YYDKDF (reference sequence). CDR3 length: 15 amino acids. V lost 0 bases and J lost 4, with 10 bases in between.

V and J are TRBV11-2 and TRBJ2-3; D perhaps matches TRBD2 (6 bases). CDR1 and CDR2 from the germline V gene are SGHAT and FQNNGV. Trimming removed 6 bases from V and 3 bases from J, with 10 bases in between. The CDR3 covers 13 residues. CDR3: CASRLAGTDTQYF. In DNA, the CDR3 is TGTGCCAGCAGGCTCGCGGGGACAGATACGCAGTATTTT.

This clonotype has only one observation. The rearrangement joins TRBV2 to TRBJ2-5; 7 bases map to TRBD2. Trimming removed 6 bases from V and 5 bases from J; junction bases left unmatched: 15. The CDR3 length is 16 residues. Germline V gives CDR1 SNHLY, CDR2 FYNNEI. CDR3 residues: CASRRSSGSLAETQYF. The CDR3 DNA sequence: TGTGCCAGCAGACGTTCTAGCGGCTCCCTGGCGGAGACCCAGTACTTC.

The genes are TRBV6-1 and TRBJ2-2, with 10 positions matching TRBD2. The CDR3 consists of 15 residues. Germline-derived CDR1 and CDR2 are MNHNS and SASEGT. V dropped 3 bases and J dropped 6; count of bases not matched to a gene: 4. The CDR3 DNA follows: TGTGCCAGCAGTGAGCTAGCGGGAGTGCCCGGGGAGCTGTTTTTT. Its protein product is CASSELAGVPGELFF.

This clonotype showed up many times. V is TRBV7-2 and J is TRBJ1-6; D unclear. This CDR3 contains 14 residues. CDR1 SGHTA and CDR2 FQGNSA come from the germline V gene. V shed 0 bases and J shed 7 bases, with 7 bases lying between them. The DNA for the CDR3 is TGTGCCAGCAGCTTAGCAGGGCTAAATTCACCCCTCCACTTT. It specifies CASSLAGLNSPLHF.

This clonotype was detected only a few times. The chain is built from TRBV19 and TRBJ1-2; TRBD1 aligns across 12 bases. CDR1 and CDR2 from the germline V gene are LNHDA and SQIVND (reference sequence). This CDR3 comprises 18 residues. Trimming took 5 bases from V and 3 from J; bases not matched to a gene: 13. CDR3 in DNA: TGTGCCAGTAGTCACGCCGGGACAGGGGGCGAAGGGGACTATGGCTACACCTTC. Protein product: CASSHAGTGGEGDYGYTF.

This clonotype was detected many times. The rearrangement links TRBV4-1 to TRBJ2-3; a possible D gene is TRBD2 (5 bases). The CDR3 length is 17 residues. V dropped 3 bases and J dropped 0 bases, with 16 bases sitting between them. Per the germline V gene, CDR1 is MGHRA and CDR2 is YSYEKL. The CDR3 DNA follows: TGCGCCAGCAGCCAGAGAGAGTCCGGGGATAGCACAGATACGCAGTATTTT. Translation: CASSQRESGDSTDTQYF.

The CDR3 loop is CASSLMTGDNEQFF. CDR3 nucleotide sequence: TGTGCCAGCAGCTTAATGACGGGGGACAATGAGCAGTTCTTC. V usage is TRBV7-6 and J usage is TRBJ2-1; a weak D match, TRBD2 (6 bases). Looked up from germline, CDR1 is SGHVS and CDR2 is FNYEAQ. There are 14 residues in the CDR3. V lost 2 bases to trimming and J lost 5 bases, with 10 bases between them.

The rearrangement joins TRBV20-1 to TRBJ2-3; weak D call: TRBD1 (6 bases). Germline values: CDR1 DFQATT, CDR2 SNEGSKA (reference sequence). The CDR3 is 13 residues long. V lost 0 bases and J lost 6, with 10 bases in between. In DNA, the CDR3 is TGCAGTGCTAGAGATGTGGGGGCGGATACGCAGTATTTT. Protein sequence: CSARDVGADTQYF.

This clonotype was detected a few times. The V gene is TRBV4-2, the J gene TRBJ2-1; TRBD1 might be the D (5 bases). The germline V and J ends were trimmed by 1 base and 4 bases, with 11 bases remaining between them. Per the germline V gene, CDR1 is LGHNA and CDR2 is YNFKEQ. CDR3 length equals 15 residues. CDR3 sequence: CASSQAGPRYNEQFF. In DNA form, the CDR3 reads TGTGCCAGCAGCCAAGCAGGGCCGCGGTACAATGAGCAGTTCTTC.

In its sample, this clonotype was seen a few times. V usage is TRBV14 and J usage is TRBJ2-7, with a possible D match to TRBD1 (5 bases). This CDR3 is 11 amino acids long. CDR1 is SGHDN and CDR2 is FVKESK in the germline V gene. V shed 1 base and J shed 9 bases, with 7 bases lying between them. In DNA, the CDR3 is TGTGCCAGCAGCCAAGTAGACAGGCAGTACTTC. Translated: CASSQVDRQYF. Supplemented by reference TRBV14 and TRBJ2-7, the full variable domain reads EAGVTQFPSHSVIEKGQTVTLRCDPISGHDNLYWYRRVMGKEIKFLLHFVKESKQDESGMPNNRFLAERTGGTYSTLKVQPAELEDSGVYFCASSQVDRQYFGPGTRLTVT.

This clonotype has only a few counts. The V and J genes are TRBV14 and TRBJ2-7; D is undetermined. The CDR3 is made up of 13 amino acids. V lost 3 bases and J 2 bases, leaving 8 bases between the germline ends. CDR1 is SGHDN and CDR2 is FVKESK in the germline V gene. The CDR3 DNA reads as TGTGCCAGCAGCCATAGGTCGACCTACGAGCAGTACTTC. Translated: CASSHRSTYEQYF. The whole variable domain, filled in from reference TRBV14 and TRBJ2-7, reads EAGVTQFPSHSVIEKGQTVTLRCDPISGHDNLYWYRRVMGKEIKFLLHFVKESKQDESGMPNNRFLAERTGGTYSTLKVQPAELEDSGVYFCASSHRSTYEQYFGPGTRLTVT.

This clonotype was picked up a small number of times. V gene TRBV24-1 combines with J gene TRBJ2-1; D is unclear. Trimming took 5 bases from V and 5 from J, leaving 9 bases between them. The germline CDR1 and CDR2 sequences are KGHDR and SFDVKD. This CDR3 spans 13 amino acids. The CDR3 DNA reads TGTGCCACCAGTGTGGCTAACGACAATGAGCAGTTCTTC. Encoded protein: CATSVANDNEQFF.

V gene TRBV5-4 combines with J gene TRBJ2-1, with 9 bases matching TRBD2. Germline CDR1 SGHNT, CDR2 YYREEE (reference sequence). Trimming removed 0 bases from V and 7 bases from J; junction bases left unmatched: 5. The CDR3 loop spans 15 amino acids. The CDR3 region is CASSLGASGANEQFF. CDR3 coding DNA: TGTGCCAGCAGCTTGGGGGCTAGCGGGGCGAATGAGCAGTTCTTC.

CDR3: CASRLLAGPPYEQYF. The CDR3 nucleotides read TGTGCCAGCAGACTACTAGCGGGGCCCCCCTACGAGCAGTACTTC. The chain joins TRBV7-8 to TRBJ2-7, with 10 bases identical to TRBD2. V lost 6 bases and J lost 2; bases outside the gene matches: 7. The CDR3 is 15 amino acids. Per the germline V gene, CDR1 is SGHVS and CDR2 is FQNEAQ.

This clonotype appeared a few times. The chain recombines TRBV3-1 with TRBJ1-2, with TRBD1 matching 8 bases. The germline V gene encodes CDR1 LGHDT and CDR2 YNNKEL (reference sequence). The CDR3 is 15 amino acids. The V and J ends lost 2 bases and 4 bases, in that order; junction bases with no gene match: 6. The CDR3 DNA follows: TGTGCCAGCAGCCAAAGATCAGGGGGCGGCTATGGCTACACCTTC. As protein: CASSQRSGGGYGYTF.

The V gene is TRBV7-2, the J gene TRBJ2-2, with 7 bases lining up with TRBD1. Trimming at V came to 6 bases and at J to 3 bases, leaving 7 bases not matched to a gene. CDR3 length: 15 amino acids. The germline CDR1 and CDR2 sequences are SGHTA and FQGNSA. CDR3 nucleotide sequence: TGTGCCAGCAGAGCAGGGGGTATGGACACCGGGGAGCTGTTTTTT. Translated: CASRAGGMDTGELFF.

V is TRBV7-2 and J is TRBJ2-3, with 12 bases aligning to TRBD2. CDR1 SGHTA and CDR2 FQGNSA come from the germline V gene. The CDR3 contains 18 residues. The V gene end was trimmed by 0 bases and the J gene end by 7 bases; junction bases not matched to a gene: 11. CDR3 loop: CASSLAPATSGGMHTQYF. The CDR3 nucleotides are TGTGCCAGCAGCTTAGCCCCCGCTACTAGCGGGGGGATGCATACGCAGTATTTT.

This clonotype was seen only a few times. The CDR3 DNA follows: TGTGCCACCAGCGGGAGACACTTGAACTATGGCTACACCTTC. Amino acid sequence: CATSGRHLNYGYTF. The chain links TRBV15 to TRBJ1-2; D gene ambiguous. V shed 5 bases and J shed 2 bases, with 12 bases lying between them. CDR3 size: 14 residues. Germline values: CDR1 LNHNV, CDR2 YYDKDF (reference sequence).

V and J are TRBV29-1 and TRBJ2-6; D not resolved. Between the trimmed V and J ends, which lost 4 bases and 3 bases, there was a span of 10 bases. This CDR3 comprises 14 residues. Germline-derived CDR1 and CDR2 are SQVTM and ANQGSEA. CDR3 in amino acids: CSVVGIGGANVLTF. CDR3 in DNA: TGCAGCGTTGTAGGGATAGGTGGGGCCAACGTCCTGACTTTC.

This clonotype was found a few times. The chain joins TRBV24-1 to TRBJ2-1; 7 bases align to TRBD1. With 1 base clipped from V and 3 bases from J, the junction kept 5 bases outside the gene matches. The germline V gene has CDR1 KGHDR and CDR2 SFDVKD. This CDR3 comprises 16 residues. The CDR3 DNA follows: TGTGCCACCAGTGATTTAGGGACAGTTGACTACAATGAGCAGTTCTTC. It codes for CATSDLGTVDYNEQFF.

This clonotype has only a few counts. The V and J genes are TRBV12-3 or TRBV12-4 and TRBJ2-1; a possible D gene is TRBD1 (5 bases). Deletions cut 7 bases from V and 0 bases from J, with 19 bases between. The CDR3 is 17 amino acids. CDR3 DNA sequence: TGTGCCAGCACTCCCGAACCAGGGTTCAGCTCCTACAATGAGCAGTTCTTC. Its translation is CASTPEPGFSSYNEQFF.

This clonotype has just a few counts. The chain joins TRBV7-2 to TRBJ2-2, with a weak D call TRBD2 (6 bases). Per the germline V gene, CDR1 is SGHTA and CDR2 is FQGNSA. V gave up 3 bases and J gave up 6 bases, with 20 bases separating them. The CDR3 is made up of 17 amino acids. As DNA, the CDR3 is TGTGCCAGCAGCTTGGGACTCCTTGCTCGGGCGTCCGGGGAGCTGTTTTTT. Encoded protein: CASSLGLLARASGELFF.

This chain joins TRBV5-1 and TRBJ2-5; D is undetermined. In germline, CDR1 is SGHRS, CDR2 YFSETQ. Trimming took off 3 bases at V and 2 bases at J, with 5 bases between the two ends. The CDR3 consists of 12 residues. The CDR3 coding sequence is TGCGCCAGCAGCTACATGCAAGAGACCCAGTACTTC. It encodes CASSYMQETQYF.

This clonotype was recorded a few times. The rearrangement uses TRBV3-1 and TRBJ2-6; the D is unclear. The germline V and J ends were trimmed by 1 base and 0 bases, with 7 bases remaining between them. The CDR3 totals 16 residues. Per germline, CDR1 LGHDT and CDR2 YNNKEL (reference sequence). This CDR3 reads CASSQGRFSGANVLTF. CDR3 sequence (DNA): TGTGCCAGCAGCCAAGGACGTTTCTCTGGGGCCAACGTCCTGACTTTC.

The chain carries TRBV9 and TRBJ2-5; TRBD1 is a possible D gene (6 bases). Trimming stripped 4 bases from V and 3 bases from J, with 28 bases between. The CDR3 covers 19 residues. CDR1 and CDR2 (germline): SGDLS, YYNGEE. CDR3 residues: CASSLPVGHTIWGEETQYF. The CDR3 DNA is TGTGCCAGCAGCCTGCCGGTGGGACATACGATATGGGGAGAAGAGACCCAGTACTTC. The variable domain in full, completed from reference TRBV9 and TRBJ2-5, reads DSGVTQTPKHLITATGQRVTLRCSPRSGDLSVYWYQQSLDQGLQFLIQYYNGEERAKGNILERFSAQQFPDLHSELNLSSLELGDSALYFCASSLPVGHTIWGEETQYFGPGTRLLVL.

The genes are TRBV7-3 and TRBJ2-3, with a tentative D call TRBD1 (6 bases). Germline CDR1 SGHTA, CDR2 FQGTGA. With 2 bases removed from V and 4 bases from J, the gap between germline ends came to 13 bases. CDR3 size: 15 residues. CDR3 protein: CASSLVGGSPDTQYF. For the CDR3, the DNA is TGTGCCAGCAGCTTAGTAGGGGGAAGCCCAGATACGCAGTATTTT. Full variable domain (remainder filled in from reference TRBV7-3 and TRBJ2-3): GAGVSQTPSNKVTEKGKYVELRCDPISGHTALYWYRQSLGQGPEFLIYFQGTGAADDSGLPNDRFFAVRPEGSVSTLKIQRTERGDSAVYLCASSLVGGSPDTQYFGPGTRLTVL.

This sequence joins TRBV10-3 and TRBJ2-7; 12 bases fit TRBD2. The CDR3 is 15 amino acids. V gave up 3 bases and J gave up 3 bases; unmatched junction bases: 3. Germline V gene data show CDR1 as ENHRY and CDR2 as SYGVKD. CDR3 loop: CAISDPGLAGYEQYF. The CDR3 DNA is TGTGCCATCAGTGACCCGGGACTAGCGGGCTACGAGCAGTACTTC.